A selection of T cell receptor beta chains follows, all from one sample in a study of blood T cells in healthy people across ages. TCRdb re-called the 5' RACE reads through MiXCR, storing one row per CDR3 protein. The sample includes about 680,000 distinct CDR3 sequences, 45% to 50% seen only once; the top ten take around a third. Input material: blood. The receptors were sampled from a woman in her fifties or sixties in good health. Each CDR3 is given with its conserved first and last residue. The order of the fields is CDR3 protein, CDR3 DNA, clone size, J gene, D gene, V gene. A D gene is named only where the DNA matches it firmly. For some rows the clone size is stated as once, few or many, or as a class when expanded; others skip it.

CSGSSGNNEQFF,TGCAGTGGGTCCTCCGGAAACAATGAGCAGTTCTTC,few,TRBJ2-1,NA,TRBV20-1
CASSPGMGPGSPLHF,TGCGCCAGCAGCCCGGGGATGGGCCCGGGTTCACCCCTCCACTTT,few,TRBJ1-6,NA,TRBV4-1
CSARLGGADTQYF,TGCAGTGCTAGATTGGGTGGGGCAGATACGCAGTATTTT,NA,TRBJ2-3,NA,TRBV20-1
CASSYNAGELFF,TGTGCCAGCAGCTACAACGCCGGGGAGCTGTTTTTT,NA,TRBJ2-2,NA,TRBV7-2
CASSLQDSPNSPLHF,TGTGCCAGCAGTCTACAGGACAGCCCTAATTCACCCCTCCACTTT,NA,TRBJ1-6,NA,TRBV2
CASSTSTVGTQYF,TGTGCCAGCAGTACCTCTACGGTTGGGACCCAGTACTTC,few,TRBJ2-5,NA,TRBV27
CASSIRDRGRSHEKLFF,TGTGCCAGCAGCATCCGGGACAGGGGCCGCTCGCATGAAAAACTGTTTTTT,NA,TRBJ1-4,TRBD1,TRBV7-8
CATSVGVGTQYF,TGTGCCACCAGTGTAGGGGTGGGGACCCAGTACTTC,few,TRBJ2-5,NA,TRBV24-1
CASSHIYRASSYNEQFF,TGTGCCAGCAGCCATATCTACCGGGCAAGCTCCTACAATGAGCAGTTCTTC,few,TRBJ2-1,NA,TRBV27
CASSSQGMKTQYF,TGTGCCAGCAGCTCACAGGGTATGAAGACCCAGTACTTC,NA,TRBJ2-5,NA,TRBV21-1
CAISDPGTSGSGTQYF,TGTGCCATCAGTGACCCCGGGACTAGCGGGAGTGGTACGCAGTATTTT,few,TRBJ2-3,TRBD2,TRBV10-3
CASSQRPGVSYEQYF,TGTGCCAGCAGCCAAAGGCCAGGGGTCTCCTACGAGCAGTACTTC,NA,TRBJ2-7,NA,TRBV3-1
CASRPGQTNTGELFF,TGTGCCAGCAGACCGGGACAGACGAACACCGGGGAGCTGTTTTTT,NA,TRBJ2-2,TRBD1,TRBV5-4
CASSHRDRINYGYTF,TGTGCCAGCAGTCACCGGGACAGGATTAACTATGGCTACACCTTC,NA,TRBJ1-2,TRBD1,TRBV27